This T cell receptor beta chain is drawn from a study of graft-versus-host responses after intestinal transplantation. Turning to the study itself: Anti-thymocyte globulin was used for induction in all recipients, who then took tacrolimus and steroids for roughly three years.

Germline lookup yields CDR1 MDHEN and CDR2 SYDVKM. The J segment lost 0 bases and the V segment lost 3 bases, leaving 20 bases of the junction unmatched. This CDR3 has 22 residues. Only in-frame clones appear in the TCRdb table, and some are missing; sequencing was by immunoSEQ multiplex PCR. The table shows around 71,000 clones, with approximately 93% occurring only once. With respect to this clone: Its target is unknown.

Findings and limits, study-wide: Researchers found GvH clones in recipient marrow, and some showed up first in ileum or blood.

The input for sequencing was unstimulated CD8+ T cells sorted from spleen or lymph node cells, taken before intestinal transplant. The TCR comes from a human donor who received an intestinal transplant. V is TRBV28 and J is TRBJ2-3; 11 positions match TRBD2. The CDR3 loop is CASSFHTLILAGAHPSTDTQYF. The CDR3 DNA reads TGTGCCAGCAGTTTTCATACCCTAATACTAGCGGGAGCACATCCTAGCACAGATACGCAGTATTTT.